This T cell receptor beta chain was found in a study of T cell responses to AZD1222 COVID-19 vaccine. The V and J ends lost 3 bases and 7 bases respectively, with 16 bases between them. Germline V lookup: CDR1 LNHDA, CDR2 SQIVND (reference sequence). The CDR3 consists of 14 residues. Sequencing used immunoSEQ multiplex PCR; TCRdb keeps in-frame clones, though not all of them. The sample shows fewer than 250,000 clones, approximately 94% of them seen only once. The sequence was collected from an adult in good health. Sequenced material: peripheral blood, taken on day 0 of MenACWY control vaccination. The chain carries TRBV19 and TRBJ2-7; D not resolved. The CDR3 loop is CASSIGQPPWEQYF. The CDR3 region has the DNA TGTGCCAGTAGTATTGGGCAGCCCCCCTGGGAGCAGTACTTC.